The 29 T cell receptor beta chains given below trace back to one sample, sequenced in a study of immune cell composition in non-small cell lung cancer. Produced via immunoSEQ multiplex PCR; TCRdb's table is partial and in-frame only. The sample contains a few thousand clones, 55% to 75% of which appear only once. Material for sequencing was lung tumor tissue. The receptors stem from a human donor with non-small cell lung cancer.

The chain employs TRBV9 and TRBJ2-7; possible D gene TRBD2, 5 bases. The CDR3 has 16 residues. Germline V gene data show CDR1 as SGDLS and CDR2 as YYNGEE. The V end was cut by 5 bases, the J end by 6 bases, with 24 bases between. The CDR3 sequence: CASSVAGGLVGGEQYF. In DNA form, the CDR3 reads TGTGCCAGCAGTGTGGCGGGCGGGCTGGTAGGAGGCGAGCAGTACTTC.

The chain has TRBV25-1 and TRBJ2-3; 9 positions match TRBD2. Germline V CDR1 and CDR2: MGHDK, SYGVNS. The CDR3 runs to 14 residues. After removal of 9 bases from V and 3 bases from J, the junction contained 7 bases not matched to a gene. The CDR3 bases are TGTGCCAGTATAAGCGGGAGGTTAACAGATACGCAGTATTTT. Amino acids: CASISGRLTDTQYF.

V and J are TRBV10-3 and TRBJ1-1, with D uncertain. Germline V CDR1 and CDR2: ENHRY, SYGVKD. The germline V and J ends were trimmed by 2 bases and 1 base, with 5 bases remaining between them. The CDR3 runs to 13 residues. The CDR3 here is CAISEGQNTEAFF. In DNA, the CDR3 is TGTGCCATCAGTGAGGGGCAGAACACTGAAGCTTTCTTT.

This chain links TRBV7-9 with TRBJ2-7; tentative D call: TRBD2 (6 bases). The CDR3 loop spans 13 amino acids. CDR1 is SEHNR and CDR2 is FQNEAQ in the germline V gene (reference sequence). Deletions cut 8 bases from V and 2 bases from J, with 13 bases between. CDR3 sequence reads: CASVGGGAYEQYF. CDR3 bases: TGTGCCAGCGTAGGAGGAGGGGCCTACGAGCAGTACTTC.

The J gene is TRBJ1-6, the V gene TRBV30; the D gene is possibly TRBD1 (5 bases). Per germline, CDR1 GTSNPN and CDR2 SVGIG (reference sequence). This CDR3 spans 12 amino acids. Trimming shortened V by 7 bases and J by 10 bases, and 14 bases separated the two germline ends. The CDR3 nucleotides are TGTGCCTCTCAAACGGGGGAATCACCCCTCCACTTT. The encoded protein is CASQTGESPLHF.

The chain has TRBV28 and TRBJ2-1, with TRBD2 matching 7 bases. CDR1 MDHEN and CDR2 SYDVKM come from the germline V gene. Trimming at V came to 1 base and at J to 5 bases, leaving 8 bases not matched to a gene. The CDR3 contains 16 residues. The CDR3 reads CASSLSRLAVNNEQFF. As DNA, the CDR3 is TGTGCCAGCAGTTTATCGCGGCTAGCGGTAAACAATGAGCAGTTCTTC.

The CDR3 here is CASSQASGTGAEQYF. Written as DNA, the CDR3 is TGCGCCAGCAGCCAAGCATCCGGGACAGGGGCCGAGCAGTACTTC. The chain employs TRBV4-3 and TRBJ2-7; 10 bases match TRBD1. The CDR3 loop spans 15 amino acids. The J segment lost 6 bases and the V segment lost 1 base, leaving 6 bases of the junction unmatched. Germline V lookup: CDR1 LGHNA, CDR2 YSLEER.

This clone appeared a few times. The rearrangement links TRBV4-3 to TRBJ2-7, with 10 bases identical to TRBD2. V shed 0 bases, J shed 5 bases, and the junction held 4 bases outside the gene matches. Germline CDR1 LGHNA, CDR2 YSLEER. The CDR3 is 15 amino acids. CDR3 loop: CASSQDGTSADEQYF. The CDR3 DNA reads as TGCGCCAGCAGCCAAGATGGGACTAGCGCCGACGAGCAGTACTTC.

The rearrangement links TRBV30 to TRBJ1-6; D gene ambiguous. CDR3 size: 16 residues. CDR1 is GTSNPN, CDR2 SVGIG, per germline (reference sequence). V dropped 0 bases and J dropped 8 bases, with 17 bases sitting between them. CDR3 in amino acids: CAWSVVRFSPDSPLHF. The CDR3 DNA follows: TGTGCCTGGAGTGTAGTTCGGTTTTCCCCTGATTCACCCCTCCACTTT. The variable domain in full, with the rest retrieved from reference TRBV30 and TRBJ1-6, is SQTIHQWPATLVQPVGSPLSLECTVEGTSNPNLYWYRQAAGRGLQLLFYSVGIGQISSEVPQNLSASRPQDRQFILSSKKLLLSDSGFYLCAWSVVRFSPDSPLHFGNGTRLTVT.

This chain links TRBV27 with TRBJ1-3; TRBD1 might be the D (6 bases). Trimming took 6 bases from V and 4 from J, leaving 13 bases between them. This CDR3 has 14 amino acids. Germline CDR1 reads MNHEY; CDR2 reads SMNVEV (reference sequence). In DNA, the CDR3 is TGTGCCAGCAGCCCAAACAGGGCCGGAAACACCATATATTTT. Protein: CASSPNRAGNTIYF.

This clone was picked up a small number of times. The chain joins TRBV19 to TRBJ1-2; D possibly corresponds to TRBD1 (6 bases). Germline V gene lookup returns CDR1 LNHDA and CDR2 SQIVND (reference sequence). Trimming took 6 bases from V and 6 from J, leaving 20 bases between them. This CDR3 spans 15 amino acids. The DNA for the CDR3 is TGTGCCAGTAGGTCCGCAGGGGAGAACCTAAATGGCTACACCTTC. This translates into CASRSAGENLNGYTF.

The V and J genes are TRBV11-2 and TRBJ2-1; D call uncertain. From germline, CDR1 is SGHAT and CDR2 FQNNGV. Trimming removed 1 base at V and 5 bases at J, with 15 bases between. The CDR3 loop spans 16 amino acids. The CDR3 nucleotides read TGTGCCAGCAGCTTAGTGTCTGGGCAAGCCAACAATGAGCAGTTCTTC. Amino acid sequence: CASSLVSGQANNEQFF.

The chain recombines TRBV27 with TRBJ2-7, with D possibly TRBD2 on 6 matching bases. The CDR3 spans 16 residues. CDR1 is MNHEY, CDR2 SMNVEV, per germline (reference sequence). Trimming cost V 4 bases and J 5 bases, with 21 bases left between them. The CDR3 sequence: CASSYLIGGMLHEQYF. CDR3 sequence (DNA): TGTGCCAGCAGTTACCTCATTGGGGGGATGCTACACGAGCAGTACTTC.

This clone was detected only a few times. The chain has TRBV5-4 and TRBJ1-2; D ambiguous. CDR1 and CDR2 (germline): SGHNT, YYREEE (reference sequence). CDR3 length: 17 amino acids. Trimming stripped 3 bases from V and 2 bases from J, with 20 bases between. The CDR3 coding sequence is TGTGCCAGCAGCTCGGGAGGGATTAGTAGTGTGAACTATGGCTACACCTTC. Its translation: CASSSGGISSVNYGYTF.

The chain uses TRBV5-1 and TRBJ2-3; TRBD2 might be the D (6 bases). The germline CDR1 and CDR2 sequences are SGHRS and YFSETQ. This CDR3 comprises 16 residues. The V and J ends lost 0 bases and 0 bases respectively, with 11 bases between them. CDR3 in amino acids: CASSLVGRGSTDTQYF. CDR3 DNA: TGCGCCAGCAGCTTGGTAGGTCGGGGGAGCACAGATACGCAGTATTTT. Using reference TRBV5-1 and TRBJ2-3 for the parts outside the CDR3, the full variable domain is KAGVTQTPRYLIKTRGQQVTLSCSPISGHRSVSWYQQTPGQGLQFLFEYFSETQRNKGNFPGRFSGRQFSNSRSEMNVSTLELGDSALYLCASSLVGRGSTDTQYFGPGTRLTVL.

The V call is TRBV5-5, the J call TRBJ2-3, with 7 bases aligning to TRBD2. After removal of 5 bases from V and 2 bases from J, the junction contained 8 bases not matched to a gene. CDR1 is SGHKS and CDR2 is YYEKEE in the germline V gene (reference sequence). The CDR3 runs to 15 residues. The CDR3 DNA is TGTGCCAGCAGGTTAGAGCGGGGCCACACAGATACGCAGTATTTT. It is translated as CASRLERGHTDTQYF.

The chain combines TRBV14 with TRBJ2-2; 12 positions agree with TRBD2. This CDR3 comprises 18 residues. CDR1 is SGHDN and CDR2 is FVKESK in the germline V gene. With 4 bases clipped from V and 5 bases from J, the junction kept 11 bases outside the gene matches. CDR3 loop: CASSPYSGLAGRTGELFF. The CDR3, as DNA: TGTGCCAGCAGCCCGTACTCGGGACTAGCGGGTCGTACCGGGGAGCTGTTTTTT.

The rearrangement uses TRBV28 and TRBJ2-1; a possible D gene is TRBD2 (5 bases). V lost 2 bases and J 8 bases, leaving 19 bases between the germline ends. The CDR3 runs 16 residues. The germline CDR1 and CDR2 sequences are MDHEN and SYDVKM. CDR3 amino acids: CASSLGSSFKNYEQFF. The CDR3, as DNA: TGTGCCAGCAGTTTAGGATCTAGCTTTAAAAACTATGAGCAGTTCTTC.

This clone turned up a few times. The chain links TRBV7-9 to TRBJ1-1; D remains ambiguous. Germline V lookup: CDR1 SEHNR, CDR2 FQNEAQ (reference sequence). Trimming took off 7 bases at V and 2 bases at J, with 11 bases between the two ends. The CDR3 is 13 amino acids. Here the CDR3 reads CASTPAGNTEAFF. For the CDR3, the DNA is TGTGCCAGCACCCCGGCGGGAAACACTGAAGCTTTCTTT.

The chain carries TRBV10-2 and TRBJ2-3; TRBD2 is a possible D gene (7 bases). Trimming stripped 7 bases from V and 0 bases from J, with 17 bases between. CDR3 size: 16 residues. In germline, CDR1 is WSHSY, CDR2 SAAADI. CDR3 residues: CASKGGGPISTDTQYF. The CDR3 DNA is TGCGCCAGCAAGGGGGGAGGGCCTATAAGCACAGATACGCAGTATTTT.

The chain has TRBV6-5 and TRBJ2-7; 7 positions match TRBD1. In germline, CDR1 is MNHEY, CDR2 SVGAGI. V gave up 8 bases and J gave up 7 bases; unmatched junction bases: 5. The CDR3 is 11 residues long. For the CDR3, the DNA is TGTGCCAGCGGACAGGCTTGGGAGCAGTACTTC. Protein product: CASGQAWEQYF.

V usage is TRBV30 and J usage is TRBJ1-2; D perhaps matches TRBD1 (6 bases). The V end lost 4 bases, the J end lost 4 bases, and 10 bases lay between the germline ends. The CDR3 extends over 12 amino acids. The germline V gene encodes CDR1 GTSNPN and CDR2 SVGIG (reference sequence). Here the CDR3 reads CAWNTQGYGYTF. In DNA form, the CDR3 reads TGTGCCTGGAATACACAGGGCTATGGCTACACCTTC.

V is TRBV29-1 and J is TRBJ2-3; D perhaps matches TRBD2 (5 bases). CDR3 length equals 10 residues. The germline CDR1 and CDR2 sequences are SQVTM and ANQGSEA. CDR3 nucleotide sequence: TGCTCGGGGATCGCAGATACGCAGTATTTT. It translates to CSGIADTQYF.

This clone was seen a handful of times. V gene TRBV27 combines with J gene TRBJ1-1, with D maybe TRBD1 (5 bases). CDR3 length equals 13 residues. CDR1 MNHEY and CDR2 SMNVEV come from the germline V gene (reference sequence). The V end lost 2 bases, the J end lost 7 bases, and 11 bases lay between the germline ends. The CDR3 DNA sequence: TGTGCCAGCAGTTTAACGCAGGGCCGTGAAGCTTTCTTT. This encodes CASSLTQGREAFF.

V gene TRBV5-6 combines with J gene TRBJ2-7, with a weak D call TRBD1 (5 bases). The CDR3 is 14 residues long. The germline CDR1 and CDR2 sequences are SGHDT and YYEEEE. Trimming left V 3 bases short and J 7 bases short, with 17 bases between. CDR3 sequence reads: CASSWGQGPREQYF. The CDR3 DNA reads TGTGCCAGCAGCTGGGGCCAGGGCCCGAGGGAGCAGTACTTC. Together with reference TRBV5-6 and TRBJ2-7, the CDR3 gives the full variable domain: DAGVTQSPTHLIKTRGQQVTLRCSPKSGHDTVSWYQQALGQGPQFIFQYYEEEERQRGNFPDRFSGHQFPNYSSELNVNALLLGDSALYLCASSWGQGPREQYFGPGTRLTVT.

The V gene is TRBV10-2, the J gene TRBJ1-3; TRBD1 agrees at 7 bases. The CDR3 length is 16 residues. The trim removed 2 bases at V and 1 base at J, leaving 5 bases unmatched. CDR1 and CDR2 from the germline V gene are WSHSY and SAAADI. CDR3 in amino acids: CASSEDAGGSGNTIYF. CDR3 bases: TGCGCCAGCAGTGAGGATGCAGGGGGATCTGGAAACACCATATATTTT.

The chain carries TRBV4-3 and TRBJ1-1, with unresolved D. Trimming stripped 1 base from V and 4 bases from J, with 7 bases between. The V gene's germline CDR1 is LGHNA and CDR2 YSLEER. This CDR3 contains 13 residues. The CDR3 nucleotides are TGCGCCAGCAGCCAAGGTTTGGCCACTGAAGCTTTCTTT. Its translation: CASSQGLATEAFF.

The J gene is TRBJ2-7, the V gene TRBV4-3; the D gene is possibly TRBD2 (5 bases). This CDR3 contains 13 residues. V was pared by 0 bases and J by 5 bases, with 8 bases between. In germline, CDR1 is LGHNA, CDR2 YSLEER. The CDR3 DNA sequence: TGCGCCAGCAGCCAAGATTTCGGGGACGAGCAGTACTTC. Translation gives CASSQDFGDEQYF.

This clone was detected a few times. V usage is TRBV7-2 and J usage is TRBJ2-5; D is perhaps TRBD2 (9 bases). The CDR3 covers 16 residues. From germline, CDR1 is SGHTA and CDR2 FQGNSA. Deletions cut 5 bases from V and 5 bases from J, with 21 bases between. Here the CDR3 reads CASSPERGGDRETQYF. DNA of the CDR3: TGTGCCAGCAGCCCCGAACGCGGGGGGGACAGGGAGACCCAGTACTTC.